This T cell receptor (beta chain) appears in the sequencing data of a study of blood T cells in healthy people across ages. In the case of this clonotype: Antigen unknown.

Primers used in a second PCR of roughly 6 to 11 cycles were a sample-barcoded 5' primer and a J-beta primer mix. A 12-random-nucleotide template-switch adaptor tagged each cDNA molecule. Each single sample gave us at least 3 million CDR3-containing paired-end reads. Each CDR3 protein is one row after TCRdb ran MiXCR on the 5' RACE reads. The sample carries just under 550,000 distinct CDR3 sequences, about 25% recorded once. General study points: TCR beta diversity per million T cells fell roughly linearly with age.

V dropped 4 bases and J dropped 0; count of bases not matched to a gene: 5. From germline, CDR1 is MNHEY and CDR2 SMNVEV (reference sequence). The CDR3 contains 18 residues. The same data also went into a second study, on T cells of mothers and their children. From that paper: It was related mother-child pairs that showed slightly higher overlap than unrelated pairs, without reaching significance.

Material: blood. The rearrangement uses TRBV27 and TRBJ2-1, with 14 bases aligning to TRBD2. This TCR derives from a boy younger than 18 in good health. The CDR3 DNA is TGTGCCAGCAGTTCCGGACTAGCGGGAGGCACCTCCTACAATGAGCAGTTCTTC. This gives the protein CASSSGLAGGTSYNEQFF.